This T cell receptor beta chain was identified during a study of T cells in localized non-small cell lung cancer. With respect to this clone: Its antigen is unidentified.

Overall study results and limits: The study linked higher blood T cell density to longer overall survival. Measurement of T cell clonality placed uninvolved adjacent lung highest, above the level in tumor.

The CDR3 consists of 16 residues. Per the germline V gene, CDR1 is SGHRS and CDR2 is YFSETQ. Trimming pared 0 bases from V and 0 bases from J, leaving 9 bases between. TCRdb keeps only in-frame clones here, not all; method: immunoSEQ multiplex PCR. The sample contains 100,000 to 150,000 clones, more than 70% of which appear only once. This TCR was recovered from a female donor older than 55 with stage I lung adenocarcinoma. The chain has TRBV5-1 and TRBJ2-2, with a possible D match to TRBD2 (5 bases). The sequencing here drew on peripheral blood, taken before any cancer treatment. The CDR3 region has the DNA TGCGCCAGCAGCTTGGCGGCGGGCTCGAACACCGGGGAGCTGTTTTTT. Translation: CASSLAAGSNTGELFF.